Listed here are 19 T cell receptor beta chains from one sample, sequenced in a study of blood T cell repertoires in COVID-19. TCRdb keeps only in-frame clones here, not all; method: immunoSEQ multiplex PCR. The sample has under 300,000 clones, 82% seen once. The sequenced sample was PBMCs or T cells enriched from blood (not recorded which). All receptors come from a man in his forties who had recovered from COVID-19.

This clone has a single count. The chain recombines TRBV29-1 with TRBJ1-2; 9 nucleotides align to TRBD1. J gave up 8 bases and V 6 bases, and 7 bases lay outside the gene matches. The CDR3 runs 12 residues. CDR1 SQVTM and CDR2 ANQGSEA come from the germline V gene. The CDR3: CSVGDRVSGYTF. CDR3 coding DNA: TGCAGCGTGGGGGACAGGGTCTCGGGCTACACCTTC.

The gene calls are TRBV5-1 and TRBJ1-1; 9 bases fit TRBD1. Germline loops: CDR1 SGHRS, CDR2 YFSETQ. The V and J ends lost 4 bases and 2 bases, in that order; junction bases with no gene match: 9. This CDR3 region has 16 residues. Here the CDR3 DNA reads TGCGCCAGCAGCGGACGGGACAGGGCGGGAAACACTGAAGCTTTCTTT. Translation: CASSGRDRAGNTEAFF.

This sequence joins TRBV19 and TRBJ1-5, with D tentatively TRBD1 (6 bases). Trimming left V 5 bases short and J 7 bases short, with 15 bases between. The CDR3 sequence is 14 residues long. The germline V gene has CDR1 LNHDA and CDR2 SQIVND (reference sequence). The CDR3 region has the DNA TGTGCCAGTAGTCCCACGGGGGGCCAGCAGCCCCAGCATTTT. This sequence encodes CASSPTGGQQPQHF.

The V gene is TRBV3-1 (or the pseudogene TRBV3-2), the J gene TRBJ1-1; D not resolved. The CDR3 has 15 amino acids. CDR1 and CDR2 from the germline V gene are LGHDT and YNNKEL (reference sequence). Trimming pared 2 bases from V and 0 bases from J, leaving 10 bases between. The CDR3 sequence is CASSQTREMNTEAFF. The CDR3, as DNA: TGTGCCAGCAGCCAAACGAGAGAAATGAACACTGAAGCTTTCTTT.

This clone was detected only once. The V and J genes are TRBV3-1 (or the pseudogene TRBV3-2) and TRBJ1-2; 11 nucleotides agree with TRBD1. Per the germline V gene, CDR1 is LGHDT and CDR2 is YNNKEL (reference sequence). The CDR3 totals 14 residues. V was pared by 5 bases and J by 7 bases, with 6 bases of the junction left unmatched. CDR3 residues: CASSSGQGVGGYTF. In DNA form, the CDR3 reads TGTGCCAGCAGCTCGGGACAGGGGGTAGGTGGCTACACCTTC.

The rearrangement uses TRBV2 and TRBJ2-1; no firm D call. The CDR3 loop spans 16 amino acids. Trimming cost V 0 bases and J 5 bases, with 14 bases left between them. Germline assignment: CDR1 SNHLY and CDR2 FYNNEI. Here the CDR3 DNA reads TGTGCCAGCAGTGAAGCCTCTGGCTTGGCAGACAATGAGCAGTTCTTC. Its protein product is CASSEASGLADNEQFF.

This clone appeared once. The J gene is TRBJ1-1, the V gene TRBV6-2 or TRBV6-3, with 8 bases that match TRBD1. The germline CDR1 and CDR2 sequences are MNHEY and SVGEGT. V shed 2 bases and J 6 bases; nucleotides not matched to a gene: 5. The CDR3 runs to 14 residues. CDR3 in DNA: TGTGCCAGCAGTTACCCCGACAGGGGTGCTGAAGCTTTCTTT. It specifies CASSYPDRGAEAFF.

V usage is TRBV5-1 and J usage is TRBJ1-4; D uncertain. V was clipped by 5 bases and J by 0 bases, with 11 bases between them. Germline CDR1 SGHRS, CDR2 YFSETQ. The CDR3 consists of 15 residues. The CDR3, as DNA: TGCGCCAGCAGATCCACACCGACAACTAATGAAAAACTGTTTTTT. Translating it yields CASRSTPTTNEKLFF. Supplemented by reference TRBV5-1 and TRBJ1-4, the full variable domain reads KAGVTQTPRYLIKTRGQQVTLSCSPISGHRSVSWYQQTPGQGLQFLFEYFSETQRNKGNFPGRFSGRQFSNSRSEMNVSTLELGDSALYLCASRSTPTTNEKLFFGSGTQLSVL.

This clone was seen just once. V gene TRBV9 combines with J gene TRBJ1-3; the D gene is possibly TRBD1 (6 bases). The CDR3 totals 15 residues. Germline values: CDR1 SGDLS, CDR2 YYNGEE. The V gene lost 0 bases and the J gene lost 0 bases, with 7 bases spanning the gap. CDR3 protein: CASSVGGPSGNTIYF. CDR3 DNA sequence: TGTGCCAGCAGCGTAGGGGGGCCCTCTGGAAACACCATATATTTT.

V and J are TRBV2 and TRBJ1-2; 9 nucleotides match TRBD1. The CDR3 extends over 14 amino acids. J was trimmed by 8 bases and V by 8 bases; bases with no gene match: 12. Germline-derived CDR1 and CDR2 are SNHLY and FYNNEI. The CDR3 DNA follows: TGTGCCAGCGTTGTGGACAGGGGTATGGGAGGCTACACCTTC. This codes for CASVVDRGMGGYTF.

This chain's CDR3 is CASSYGRGEQYF. In DNA form, the CDR3 reads TGTGCCAGCAGCTACGGGCGGGGCGAGCAGTACTTC. The rearrangement joins TRBV7-9 to TRBJ2-7; D possibly corresponds to TRBD2 (6 bases). Germline V lookup: CDR1 SEHNR, CDR2 FQNEAQ (reference sequence). Trimming took off 4 bases at V and 6 bases at J, with 10 bases between the two ends. This CDR3 contains 12 residues.

CDR3 residues: CASSPRGIDTQYF. The CDR3 nucleotides read TGTGCCAGCAGCCCCCGGGGGATAGATACGCAGTATTTT. The rearrangement joins TRBV5-5 to TRBJ2-3; perhaps TRBD2 as D (6 bases). CDR3 length equals 13 residues. V lost 4 bases and J lost 5, with 11 bases in between. Per germline, CDR1 SGHKS and CDR2 YYEKEE (reference sequence).

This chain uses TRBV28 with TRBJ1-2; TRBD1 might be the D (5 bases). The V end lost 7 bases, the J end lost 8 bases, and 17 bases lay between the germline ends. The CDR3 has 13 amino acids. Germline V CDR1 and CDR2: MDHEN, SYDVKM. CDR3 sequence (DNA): TGTGCCAGCAAACAGGCAGGACCCGGGGGCTACACCTTC. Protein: CASKQAGPGGYTF.

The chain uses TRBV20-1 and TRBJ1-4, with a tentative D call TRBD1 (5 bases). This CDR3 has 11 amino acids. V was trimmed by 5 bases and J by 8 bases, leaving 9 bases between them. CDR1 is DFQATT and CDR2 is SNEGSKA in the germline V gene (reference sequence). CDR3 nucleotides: TGCAGTGCTTCAGGGAGGGAAAAACTGTTTTTT. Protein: CSASGREKLFF.

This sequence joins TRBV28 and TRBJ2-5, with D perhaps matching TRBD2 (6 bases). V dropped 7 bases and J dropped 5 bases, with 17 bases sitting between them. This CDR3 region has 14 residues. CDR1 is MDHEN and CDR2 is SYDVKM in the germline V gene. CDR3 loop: CASTPVGGWETQYF. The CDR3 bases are TGTGCCAGCACCCCAGTGGGGGGATGGGAGACCCAGTACTTC.

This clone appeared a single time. CDR3 amino acids: CASGLGTAGVANEQFF. CDR3 bases: TGTGCTAGTGGTTTGGGTACGGCGGGAGTAGCGAATGAGCAGTTCTTC. The V gene is TRBV12-5, the J gene TRBJ2-1, with 7 bases fitting TRBD2. J gave up 7 bases and V 1 base, and 10 bases lay outside the gene matches. The V gene's germline CDR1 is LGHNT and CDR2 FRNRAP. The CDR3 sequence is 16 residues long.

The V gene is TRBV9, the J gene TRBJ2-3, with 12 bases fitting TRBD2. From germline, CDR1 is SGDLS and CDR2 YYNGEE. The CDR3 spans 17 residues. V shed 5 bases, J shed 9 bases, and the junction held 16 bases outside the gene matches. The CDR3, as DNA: TGTGCCAGCAGTGAGAGGCTAGCGGGAGGGAAGCAGGTAACGCAGTATTTT. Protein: CASSERLAGGKQVTQYF.

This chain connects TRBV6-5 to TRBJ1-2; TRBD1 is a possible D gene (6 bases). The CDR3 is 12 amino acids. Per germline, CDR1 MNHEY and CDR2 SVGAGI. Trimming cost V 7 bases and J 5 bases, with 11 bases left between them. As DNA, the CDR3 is TGTGCCAGCACCGGAGGACAGTATGGCTACACCTTC. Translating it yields CASTGGQYGYTF.

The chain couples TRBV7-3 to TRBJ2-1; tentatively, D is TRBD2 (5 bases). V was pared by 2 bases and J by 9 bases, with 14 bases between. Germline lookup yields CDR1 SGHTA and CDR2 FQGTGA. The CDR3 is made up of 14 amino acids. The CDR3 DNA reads TGTGCCAGCAGCTTACGGGGAGCCTCTAGTGAGCAGTTCTTC. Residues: CASSLRGASSEQFF.